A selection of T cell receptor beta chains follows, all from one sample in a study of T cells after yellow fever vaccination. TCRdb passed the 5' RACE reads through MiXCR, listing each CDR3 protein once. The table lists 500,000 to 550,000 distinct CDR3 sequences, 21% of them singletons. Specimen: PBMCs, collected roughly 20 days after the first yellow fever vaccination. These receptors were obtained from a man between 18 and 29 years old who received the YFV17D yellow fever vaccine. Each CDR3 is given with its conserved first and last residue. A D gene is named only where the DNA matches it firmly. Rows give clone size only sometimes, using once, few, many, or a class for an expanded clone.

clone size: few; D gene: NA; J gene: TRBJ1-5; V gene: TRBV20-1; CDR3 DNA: TGCAGTGCTAGCTCCGCCCTCGGCAATCAGCCCCAGCATTTT; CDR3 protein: CSASSALGNQPQHF
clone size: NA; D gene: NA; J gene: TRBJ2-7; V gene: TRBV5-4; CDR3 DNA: TGTGCCAGCAGCTTGGAACAGGGCGGCTACGAGCAGTACTTC; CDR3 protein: CASSLEQGGYEQYF
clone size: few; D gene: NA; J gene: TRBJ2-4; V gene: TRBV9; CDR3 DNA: TGTGCCAGCGGCCTTGGGAGGACCAAAAACATTCAGTACTTC; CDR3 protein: CASGLGRTKNIQYF
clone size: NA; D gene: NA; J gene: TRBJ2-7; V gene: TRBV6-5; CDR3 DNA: TGTGCCAGCAGTTACTCTTCACGCTCCTACGAGCAGTACTTC; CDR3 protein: CASSYSSRSYEQYF
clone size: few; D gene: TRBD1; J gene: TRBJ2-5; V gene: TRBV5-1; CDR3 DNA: TGCGCCAGCAGCGAGGGGGCCCCTCAAGAGACCCAGTACTTC; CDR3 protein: CASSEGAPQETQYF
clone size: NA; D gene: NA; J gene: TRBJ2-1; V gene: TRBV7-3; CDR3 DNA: TGTGCCAGCAGCAAATACCAGGGGCCCTACAATGAGCAGTTCTTC; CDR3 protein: CASSKYQGPYNEQFF
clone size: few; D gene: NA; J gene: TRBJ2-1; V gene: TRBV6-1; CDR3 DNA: TGTGCCAGCAGACTCACAGGGCCGGAAGGGGAGCAGTTCTTC; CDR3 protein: CASRLTGPEGEQFF
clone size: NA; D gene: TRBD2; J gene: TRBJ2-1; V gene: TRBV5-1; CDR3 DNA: TGCGCCAGCAGCTCCCGGCTGACCTCGCCAGCGGGGGGGCCGAATGAGCAGTTCTTC; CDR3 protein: CASSSRLTSPAGGPNEQFF
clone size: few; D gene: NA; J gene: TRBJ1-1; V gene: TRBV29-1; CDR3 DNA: TGCAGCGTTCGGAGGGGGGACACTGAAGCTTTCTTT; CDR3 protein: CSVRRGDTEAFF
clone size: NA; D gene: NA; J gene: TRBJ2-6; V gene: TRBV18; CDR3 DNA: TGTGCCAGCTCACCACAACAAATCTCTGGGGCCAACGTCCCGACTTTC; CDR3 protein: CASSPQQISGANVPTF
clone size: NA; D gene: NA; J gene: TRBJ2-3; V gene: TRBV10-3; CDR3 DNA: TGTGCCACCGAGGGCGGGGATTCTTATACGCAGTATTTT; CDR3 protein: CATEGGDSYTQYF
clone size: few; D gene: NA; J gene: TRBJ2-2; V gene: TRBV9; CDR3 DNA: TGTGCCAGCAGCGTAGTAGGAGGGGGGACCGGGGAGCTGTTTTTT; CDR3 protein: CASSVVGGGTGELFF
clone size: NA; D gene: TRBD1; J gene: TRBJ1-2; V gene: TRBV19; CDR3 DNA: TGTGCCAGTAGTATGGGGACAGGCTGGAGTGGCTACACCTTC; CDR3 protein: CASSMGTGWSGYTF
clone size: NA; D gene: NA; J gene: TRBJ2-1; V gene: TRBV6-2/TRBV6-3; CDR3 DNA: TGTGCCAGCGGACTATCCATCTCCTACAATGAGCAGTTCTTC; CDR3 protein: CASGLSISYNEQFF
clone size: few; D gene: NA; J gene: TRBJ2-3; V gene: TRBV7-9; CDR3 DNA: TGTGCCAGCAGCTTAGTCCCCGGGGCGGGCACAGATACGCAGTATTTT; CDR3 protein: CASSLVPGAGTDTQYF
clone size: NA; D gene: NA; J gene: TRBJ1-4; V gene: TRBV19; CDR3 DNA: TGTGCCAGTAGTCCCCCCGGAGCGTCTAATGAAAAACTGTTTTTT; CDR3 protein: CASSPPGASNEKLFF
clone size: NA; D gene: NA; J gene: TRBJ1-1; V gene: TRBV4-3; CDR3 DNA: TGCGCCAGCAGCCAAGTTGAGGGGCTGGGCACTGAAGCTTTCTTT; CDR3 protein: CASSQVEGLGTEAFF
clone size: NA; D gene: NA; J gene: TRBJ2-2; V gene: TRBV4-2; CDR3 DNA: TGTGCCAGCAGCCAAAATTTGGGTCTGGGCACCGGGGAGCTGTTTTTT; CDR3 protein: CASSQNLGLGTGELFF
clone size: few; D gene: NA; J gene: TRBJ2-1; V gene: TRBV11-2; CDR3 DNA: TGTGCCAGCAGCTTCCGTGTTTCCAATGAGCAGTTCTTC; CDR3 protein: CASSFRVSNEQFF
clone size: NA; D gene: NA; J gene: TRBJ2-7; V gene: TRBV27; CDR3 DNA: TGTGCCAGCAGTTTGAATCCACTGCCCTTGGAGCAGTACTTC; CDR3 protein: CASSLNPLPLEQYF
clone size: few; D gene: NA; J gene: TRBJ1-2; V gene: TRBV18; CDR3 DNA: TGTGCCAGCTCATTGAATGGTCGGCAGGCGTTGGGCTATGGCTACACCTTC; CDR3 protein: CASSLNGRQALGYGYTF
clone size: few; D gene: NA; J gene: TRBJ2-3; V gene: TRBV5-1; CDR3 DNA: TGCGCCAGCAGCTCTACAGGGTTTGATACGCAGTATTTT; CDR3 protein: CASSSTGFDTQYF
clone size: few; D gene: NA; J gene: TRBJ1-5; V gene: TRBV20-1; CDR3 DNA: TGCAGTGCCCTACTAGGAGGGGGCAATCAGCCCCAGCATTTT; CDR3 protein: CSALLGGGNQPQHF
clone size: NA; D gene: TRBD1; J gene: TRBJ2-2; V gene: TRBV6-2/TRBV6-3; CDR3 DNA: TGTGCCAGCAGTTACGGGACAGCGAACACCGGGGAGCTGTTTTTT; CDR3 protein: CASSYGTANTGELFF
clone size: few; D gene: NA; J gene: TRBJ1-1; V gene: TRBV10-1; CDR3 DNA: TGCGCCAGCAGTGAGTATGGGAAAGGGAACACTGAAGCTTTCTTT; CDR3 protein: CASSEYGKGNTEAFF
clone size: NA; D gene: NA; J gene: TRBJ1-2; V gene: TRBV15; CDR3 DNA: TGTGCCACCAGCATAGGACCGGGAGACCCGTTC; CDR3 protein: CATSIGPGDPF
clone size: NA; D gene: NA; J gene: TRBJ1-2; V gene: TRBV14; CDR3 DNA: TGTGCCAGCAGCCCCACGAAGGGCGCCTATGGCTACACCTTC; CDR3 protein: CASSPTKGAYGYTF
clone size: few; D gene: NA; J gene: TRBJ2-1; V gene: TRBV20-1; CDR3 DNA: TGCAGTGCTCCCGAGGGGGGCGTTAGGGATGAGCAGTTCTTC; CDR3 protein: CSAPEGGVRDEQFF
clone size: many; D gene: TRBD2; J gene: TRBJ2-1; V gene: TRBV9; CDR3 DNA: TGTGCCAGCAGTCCGGGGGGGGCCCCCTACAATGAGCAGTTCTTC; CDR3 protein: CASSPGGAPYNEQFF
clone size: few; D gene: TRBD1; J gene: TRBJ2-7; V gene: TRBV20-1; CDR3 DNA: TGCAGTGCTAGATTGGACAGGGGCGTATACGAGCAGTACTTC; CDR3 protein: CSARLDRGVYEQYF
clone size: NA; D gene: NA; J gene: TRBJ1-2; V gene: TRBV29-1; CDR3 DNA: TGCAGCGTGGTGGGGGTTTATGGCTACACCTTC; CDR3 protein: CSVVGVYGYTF
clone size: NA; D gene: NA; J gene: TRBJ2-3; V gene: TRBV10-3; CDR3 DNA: TGTGCCATTGCCCCGTGGGGGGATGATACGCAGTATTTT; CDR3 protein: CAIAPWGDDTQYF
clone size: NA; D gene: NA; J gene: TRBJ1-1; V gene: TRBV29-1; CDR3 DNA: TGCAGCGTTGAATTGGGGACAGAAGCTTTCTTT; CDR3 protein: CSVELGTEAFF
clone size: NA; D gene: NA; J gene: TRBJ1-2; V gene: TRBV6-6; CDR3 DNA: TGTGCCAGCGGGGACGGCGGCTACACCTTC; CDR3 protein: CASGDGGYTF
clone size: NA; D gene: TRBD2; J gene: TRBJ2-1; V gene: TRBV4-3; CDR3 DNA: TGCGCCAGCAGCCAAGATTGGTACAATCTAGCGGGGAATGAGCAGTTCTTC; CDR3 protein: CASSQDWYNLAGNEQFF
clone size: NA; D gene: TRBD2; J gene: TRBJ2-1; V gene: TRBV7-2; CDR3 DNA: TGTGCCAGCAGCTTAGTTGGCGGGGGGCCTGGGAATGAGCAGTTCTTC; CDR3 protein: CASSLVGGGPGNEQFF
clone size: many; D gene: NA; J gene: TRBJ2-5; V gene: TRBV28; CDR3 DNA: TGTGCCAGCAGCCCCACATCCCCGGGGGAGACCCAGTACTTC; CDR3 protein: CASSPTSPGETQYF